The TCR beta chain described here comes from a study of beta chain features in type 1 diabetes. Study results and limitations: The VDJ junctions of type 1 diabetes patients carried fewer insertions and more deletions. Within each of all four CD4+ subsets, Type 1 diabetes patients had TCRB CDR3s that were moderately but significantly shorter.

Blood was drawn once from each donor into heparinised tubes. The draws averaged about 120 mL. Comments on this clone: What it binds is unknown.

Isolated RNA was reverse transcribed in full, so expressed TCRB transcripts were sequenced. The study sequenced naive, central memory and regulatory T cell samples to an average of about 3.8 million reads. The table came from immunoSEQ multiplex PCR; TCRdb's copy has only in-frame clones and leaves some out. The sample comprises some 290,000 clones, 13% to 15% of which are singletons, and about 0.015% rests with the top ten. The TCR comes from a man aged 25 to 45 with type 1 diabetes. The sequencing sample was made of naive CD4+ T cells from blood.

In DNA form, the CDR3 reads TGTGCCAGCAGGCACCTTTCGGGCAATGAGCAGTTCTTC. Its translation: CASRHLSGNEQFF. The J gene is TRBJ2-1, the V gene TRBV6-1; D is uncertain. V gave up 6 bases and J gave up 6 bases, with 12 bases separating them. CDR3 length: 13 residues. Germline CDR1 MNHNS, CDR2 SASEGT.